A selection of T cell receptor beta chains follows, all from one sample in a study of blood T cell repertoires in COVID-19. The data were produced by immunoSEQ multiplex PCR, yet TCRdb's version contains in-frame clones alone and is incomplete. The table has nearly 250,000 clones, roughly 79% seen once. Sequencing was carried out using peripheral blood. Receptor source: a woman older than 75 with acute or convalescent COVID-19. Each CDR3 is given with its conserved first and last residue. D genes are given only for firm matches. A clone size is listed for some rows: how often the clone was seen (once, few, many), or a class if it is expanded.

d_gene: TRBD1
j_gene: TRBJ2-1
abundance: -
v_gene: TRBV2
CDR3nt: TGTGCCAGCCGGGACAGGGGATACAATGAGCAGTTCTTC
CDR3aa: CASRDRGYNEQFF

d_gene: TRBD1
j_gene: TRBJ1-2
abundance: -
v_gene: TRBV6-9
CDR3nt: TGTGCCAGCAGTTATTATCGGACAGGTGGCTACACCTTC
CDR3aa: CASSYYRTGGYTF

d_gene: -
j_gene: TRBJ1-1
abundance: few
v_gene: TRBV19
CDR3nt: TGTGCCAGTAGTCACATCATTAACACTGAAGCTTTCTTT
CDR3aa: CASSHIINTEAFF

d_gene: TRBD1
j_gene: TRBJ1-1
abundance: -
v_gene: TRBV18
CDR3nt: TGTGCCAGCTCACCACTCGGGACAGAACGGACTGAAGCTTTCTTT
CDR3aa: CASSPLGTERTEAFF

d_gene: -
j_gene: TRBJ1-3
abundance: -
v_gene: TRBV7-9
CDR3nt: TGTGCCAGCAGCTTAGGGGCCAATGGAAACACCATATATTTT
CDR3aa: CASSLGANGNTIYF

d_gene: TRBD1
j_gene: TRBJ1-1
abundance: -
v_gene: TRBV28
CDR3nt: TGTGCCATCGACAGGGGATGGACTGAAGCTTTCTTT
CDR3aa: CAIDRGWTEAFF

d_gene: -
j_gene: TRBJ1-1
abundance: once
v_gene: TRBV6-6
CDR3nt: TGTGCCAGCAGCACTATTGGAGTCAAAGCTTTCTTT
CDR3aa: CASSTIGVKAFF

d_gene: -
j_gene: TRBJ2-7
abundance: -
v_gene: TRBV5-4
CDR3nt: TGTGCCAGCAGCTTGGGTACTGGTCCCTACGAGCAGTACTTC
CDR3aa: CASSLGTGPYEQYF

d_gene: TRBD1
j_gene: TRBJ1-6
abundance: -
v_gene: TRBV6-6
CDR3nt: TGTGCCAGCAGCCAACCCAGGGGGATAGATTCACCCCTCCACTTT
CDR3aa: CASSQPRGIDSPLHF

d_gene: TRBD1
j_gene: TRBJ1-2
abundance: few
v_gene: TRBV12-3/TRBV12-4
CDR3nt: TGTGCCAGCAGTGGACAGGGGCGCTATGGCTACACCTTC
CDR3aa: CASSGQGRYGYTF

d_gene: -
j_gene: TRBJ1-1
abundance: -
v_gene: TRBV6-5
CDR3nt: TGTGCCAGCAGTCCCCTTAGGGGATACAACACTGAAGCTTTCTTT
CDR3aa: CASSPLRGYNTEAFF

d_gene: -
j_gene: TRBJ1-1
abundance: once
v_gene: TRBV7-6
CDR3nt: TGTGCCAGCAGCTTATGGGACACAGGGATCTCTGAAGCTTTCTTT
CDR3aa: CASSLWDTGISEAFF

d_gene: TRBD2
j_gene: TRBJ2-3
abundance: once
v_gene: TRBV6-2/TRBV6-3
CDR3nt: TGTGCCAGCAGTTATACTAGCGGGAGTGGAACAGATACGCAGTATTTT
CDR3aa: CASSYTSGSGTDTQYF

d_gene: -
j_gene: TRBJ2-2
abundance: -
v_gene: TRBV7-2
CDR3nt: TGTGCCAGCAGGCTCATGACCGAGGTTCCCGGGGAGCTGTTTTTT
CDR3aa: CASRLMTEVPGELFF

d_gene: TRBD1
j_gene: TRBJ1-1
abundance: -
v_gene: TRBV15
CDR3nt: TGTGCCACCAGCAGAGATTCAACAGGGGGTACTGAAGCTTTCTTT
CDR3aa: CATSRDSTGGTEAFF

d_gene: TRBD1
j_gene: TRBJ1-2
abundance: -
v_gene: TRBV6-5
CDR3nt: TGTGCCAGCATTGGGACAGCTAACTATGGCTACACCTTC
CDR3aa: CASIGTANYGYTF

d_gene: -
j_gene: TRBJ2-7
abundance: once
v_gene: TRBV18
CDR3nt: TGTGCCAGCTCTCTCAGACAGGAGCTAAGCTCCTACGAGCAGTACTTC
CDR3aa: CASSLRQELSSYEQYF

d_gene: -
j_gene: TRBJ1-1
abundance: -
v_gene: TRBV21-1
CDR3nt: TGTGCCAGGATACAGCGGGTAAGGTACACTGAAGCTTTCTTT
CDR3aa: CARIQRVRYTEAFF